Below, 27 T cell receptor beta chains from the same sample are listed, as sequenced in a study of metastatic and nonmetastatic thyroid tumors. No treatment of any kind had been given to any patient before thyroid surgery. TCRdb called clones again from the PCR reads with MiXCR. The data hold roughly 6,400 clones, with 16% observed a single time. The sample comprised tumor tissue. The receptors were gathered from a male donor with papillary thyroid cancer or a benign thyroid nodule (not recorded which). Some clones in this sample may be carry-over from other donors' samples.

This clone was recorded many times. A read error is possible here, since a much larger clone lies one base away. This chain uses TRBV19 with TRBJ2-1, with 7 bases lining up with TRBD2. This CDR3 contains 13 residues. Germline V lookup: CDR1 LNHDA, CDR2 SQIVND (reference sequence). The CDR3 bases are TGTGCCAGTAGTCCCAGAGCGGGAATTGAGCAGCTCTTC. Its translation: CASSPRAGIEQLF.

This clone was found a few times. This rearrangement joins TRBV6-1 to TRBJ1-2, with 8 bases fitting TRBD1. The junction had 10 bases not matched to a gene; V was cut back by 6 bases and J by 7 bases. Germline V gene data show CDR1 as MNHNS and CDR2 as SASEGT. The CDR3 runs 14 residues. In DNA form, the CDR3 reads TGTGCCAGCAGATTCCGACAGGGGAATCTTGGCTACACCTTC. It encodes CASRFRQGNLGYTF.

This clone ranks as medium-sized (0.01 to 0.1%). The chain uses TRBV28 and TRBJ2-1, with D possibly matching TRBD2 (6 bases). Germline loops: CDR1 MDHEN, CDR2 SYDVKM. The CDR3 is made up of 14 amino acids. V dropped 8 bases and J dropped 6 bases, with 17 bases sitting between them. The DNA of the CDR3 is TGTGCCAGCTGTCGGAGGGCGGGATTCAATGAGCAGTTCTTC. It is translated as CASCRRAGFNEQFF.

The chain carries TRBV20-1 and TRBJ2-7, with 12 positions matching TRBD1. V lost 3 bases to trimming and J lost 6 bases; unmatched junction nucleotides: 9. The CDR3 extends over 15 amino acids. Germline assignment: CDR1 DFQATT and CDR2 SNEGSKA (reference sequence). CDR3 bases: TGCAGTGCTAGGCTCCGGGACAGGGGGCAGGGCGAGCAGTACTTC. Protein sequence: CSARLRDRGQGEQYF.

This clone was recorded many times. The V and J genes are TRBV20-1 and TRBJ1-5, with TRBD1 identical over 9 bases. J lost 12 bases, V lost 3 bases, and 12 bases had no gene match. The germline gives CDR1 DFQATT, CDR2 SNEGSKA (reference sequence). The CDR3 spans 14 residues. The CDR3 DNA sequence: TGCAGTGCTAGTGGCGGCGGGACAGGGACAAACCAGCATTTT. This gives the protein CSASGGGTGTNQHF.

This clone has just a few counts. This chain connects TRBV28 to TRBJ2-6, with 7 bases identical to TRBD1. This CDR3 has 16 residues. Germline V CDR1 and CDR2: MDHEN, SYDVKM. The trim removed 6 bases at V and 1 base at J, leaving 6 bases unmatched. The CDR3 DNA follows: TGTGCCAGCAGCTGGACAGGCCGATCTGGGGCCAACGTCCTGACTTTC. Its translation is CASSWTGRSGANVLTF.

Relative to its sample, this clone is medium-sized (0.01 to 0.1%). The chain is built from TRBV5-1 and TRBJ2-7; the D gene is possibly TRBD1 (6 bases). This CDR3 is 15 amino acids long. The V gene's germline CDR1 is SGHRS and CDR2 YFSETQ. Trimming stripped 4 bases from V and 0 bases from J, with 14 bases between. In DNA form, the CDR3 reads TGCGCCAGCAGCCCGGGACAAACAATCTCCTACGAGCAGTACTTC. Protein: CASSPGQTISYEQYF.

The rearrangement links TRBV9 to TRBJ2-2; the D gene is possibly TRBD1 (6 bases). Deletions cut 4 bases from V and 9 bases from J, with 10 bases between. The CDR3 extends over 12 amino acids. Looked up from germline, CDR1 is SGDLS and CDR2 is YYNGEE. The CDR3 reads CASSLDSRELFF. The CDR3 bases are TGTGCCAGCAGCTTGGACAGCAGGGAGCTGTTTTTT. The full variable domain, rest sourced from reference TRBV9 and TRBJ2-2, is DSGVTQTPKHLITATGQRVTLRCSPRSGDLSVYWYQQSLDQGLQFLIQYYNGEERAKGNILERFSAQQFPDLHSELNLSSLELGDSALYFCASSLDSRELFFGEGSRLTVL.

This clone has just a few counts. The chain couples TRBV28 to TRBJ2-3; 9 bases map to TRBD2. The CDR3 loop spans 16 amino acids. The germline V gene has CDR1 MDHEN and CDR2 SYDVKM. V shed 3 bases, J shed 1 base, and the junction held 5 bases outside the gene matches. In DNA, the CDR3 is TGTGCCAGCAGTTTTATTAGCGGGGGCCGCACAGATACGCAGTATTTT. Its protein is CASSFISGGRTDTQYF.

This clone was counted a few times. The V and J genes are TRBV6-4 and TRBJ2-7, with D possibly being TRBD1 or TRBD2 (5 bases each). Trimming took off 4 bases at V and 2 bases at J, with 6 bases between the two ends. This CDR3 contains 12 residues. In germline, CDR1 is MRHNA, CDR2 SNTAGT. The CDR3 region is CASSGGAYEQYF. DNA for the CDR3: TGTGCCAGCAGTGGAGGGGCCTACGAGCAGTACTTC.

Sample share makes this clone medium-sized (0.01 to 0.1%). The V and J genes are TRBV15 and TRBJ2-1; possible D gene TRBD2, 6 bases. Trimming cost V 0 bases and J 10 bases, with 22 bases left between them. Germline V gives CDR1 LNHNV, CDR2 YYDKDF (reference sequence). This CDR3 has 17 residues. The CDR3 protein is CATSRDGLALPLREQFF. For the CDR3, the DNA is TGTGCCACCAGCAGAGATGGTCTAGCGCTTCCCTTAAGGGAGCAGTTCTTC.

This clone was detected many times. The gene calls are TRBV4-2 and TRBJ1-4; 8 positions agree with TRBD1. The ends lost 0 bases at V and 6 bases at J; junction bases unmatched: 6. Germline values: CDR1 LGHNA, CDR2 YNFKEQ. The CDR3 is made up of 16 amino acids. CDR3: CASSQETGTGDEKLFF. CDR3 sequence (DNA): TGTGCCAGCAGCCAAGAGACCGGGACAGGCGATGAAAAACTGTTTTTT.

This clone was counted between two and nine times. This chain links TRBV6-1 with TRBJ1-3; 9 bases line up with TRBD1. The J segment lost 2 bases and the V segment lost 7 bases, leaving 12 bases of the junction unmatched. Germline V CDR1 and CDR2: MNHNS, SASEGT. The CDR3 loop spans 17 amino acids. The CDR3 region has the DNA TGTGCCAGCATCGGGACAGGGCATCTAGTTCCTGGAAACACCATATATTTT. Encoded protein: CASIGTGHLVPGNTIYF.

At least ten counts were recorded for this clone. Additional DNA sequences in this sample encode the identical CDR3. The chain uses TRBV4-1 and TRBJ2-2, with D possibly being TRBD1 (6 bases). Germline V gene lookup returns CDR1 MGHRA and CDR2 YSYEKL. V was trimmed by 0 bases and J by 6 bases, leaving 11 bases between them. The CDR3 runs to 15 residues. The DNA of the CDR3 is TGCGCCAGCAGCCAAGATACAGGGTACGCCGGGGAGCTGTTTTTT. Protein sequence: CASSQDTGYAGELFF.

CDR3 DNA: TGTGCCAGCAGCTTAGCGCCGGGTCAGCCCCAGCATTTT. Its protein product is CASSLAPGQPQHF. The chain recombines TRBV7-8 with TRBJ1-5; no definite D call. The CDR3 contains 13 residues. Trimming shortened V by 0 bases and J by 6 bases, and 6 bases separated the two germline ends. In germline, CDR1 is SGHVS, CDR2 FQNEAQ.

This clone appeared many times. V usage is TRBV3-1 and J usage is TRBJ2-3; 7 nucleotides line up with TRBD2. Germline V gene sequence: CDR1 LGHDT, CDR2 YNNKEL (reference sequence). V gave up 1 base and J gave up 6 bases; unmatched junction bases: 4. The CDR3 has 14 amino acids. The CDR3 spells CASSQGLAGDTQYF. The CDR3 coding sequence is TGTGCCAGCAGCCAAGGACTAGCCGGTGATACGCAGTATTTT.

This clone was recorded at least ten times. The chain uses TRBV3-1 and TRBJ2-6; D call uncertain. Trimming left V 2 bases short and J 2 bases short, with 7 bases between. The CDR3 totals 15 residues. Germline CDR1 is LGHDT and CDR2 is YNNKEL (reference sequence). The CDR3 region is CASSQHTTGANVLTF. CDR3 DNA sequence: TGTGCCAGCAGCCAACACACGACTGGGGCCAACGTCCTGACTTTC.

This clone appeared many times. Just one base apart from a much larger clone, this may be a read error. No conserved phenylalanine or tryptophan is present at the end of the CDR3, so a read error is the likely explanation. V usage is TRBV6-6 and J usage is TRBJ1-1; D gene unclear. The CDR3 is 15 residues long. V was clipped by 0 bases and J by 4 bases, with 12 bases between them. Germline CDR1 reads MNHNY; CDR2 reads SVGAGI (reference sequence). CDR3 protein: CASSYSGVGGTEAFS. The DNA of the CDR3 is TGTGCCAGCAGTTACTCCGGGGTCGGAGGCACTGAAGCTTTCTCT.

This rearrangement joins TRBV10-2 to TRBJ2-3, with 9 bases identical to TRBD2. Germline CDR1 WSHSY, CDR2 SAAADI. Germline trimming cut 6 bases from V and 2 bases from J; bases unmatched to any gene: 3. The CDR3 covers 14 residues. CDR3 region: CASSPSGATDTQYF. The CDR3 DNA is TGCGCCAGCAGCCCTAGCGGGGCCACAGATACGCAGTATTTT.

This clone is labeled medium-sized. This CDR3 is CASRTGQNKWSPLHF. CDR3 DNA sequence: TGTGCCAGTAGGACTGGACAGAATAAATGGTCACCCCTCCACTTT. The chain uses TRBV19 and TRBJ1-6, with D perhaps matching TRBD1 (6 bases). CDR3 size: 15 residues. V lost 6 bases to trimming and J lost 10 bases, with 19 bases between them. Looked up from germline, CDR1 is LNHDA and CDR2 is SQIVND (reference sequence).

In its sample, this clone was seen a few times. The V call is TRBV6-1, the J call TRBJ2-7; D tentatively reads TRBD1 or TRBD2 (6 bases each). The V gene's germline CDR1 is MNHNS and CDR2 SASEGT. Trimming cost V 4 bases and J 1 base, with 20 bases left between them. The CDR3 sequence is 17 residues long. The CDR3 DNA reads TGTGCCAGCAGTGGGGGTTCAAGGGGGGCTGGATCCTACGAGCAGTACTTC. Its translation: CASSGGSRGAGSYEQYF.

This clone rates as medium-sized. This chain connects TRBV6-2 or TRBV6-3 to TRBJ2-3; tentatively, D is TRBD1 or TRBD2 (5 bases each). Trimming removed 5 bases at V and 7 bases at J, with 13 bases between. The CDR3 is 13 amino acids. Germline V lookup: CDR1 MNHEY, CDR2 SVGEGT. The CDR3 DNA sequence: TGTGCCAGCAGTCCTCCGGGGCCTCATACGCAGTATTTT. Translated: CASSPPGPHTQYF.

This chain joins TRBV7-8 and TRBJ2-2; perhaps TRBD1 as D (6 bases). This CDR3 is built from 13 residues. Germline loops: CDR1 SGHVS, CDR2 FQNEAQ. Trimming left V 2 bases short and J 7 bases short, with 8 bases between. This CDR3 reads CASSLSDSGELFF. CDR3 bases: TGTGCCAGCAGCTTATCGGACAGCGGGGAGCTGTTTTTT.

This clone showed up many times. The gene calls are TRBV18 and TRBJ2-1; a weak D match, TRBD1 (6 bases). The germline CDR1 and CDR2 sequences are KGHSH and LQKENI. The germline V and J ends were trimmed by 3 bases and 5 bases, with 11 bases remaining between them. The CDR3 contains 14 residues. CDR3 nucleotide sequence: TGTGCCAGCTCACCCAGGACAGTCAACAATGAGCAGTTCTTC. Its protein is CASSPRTVNNEQFF. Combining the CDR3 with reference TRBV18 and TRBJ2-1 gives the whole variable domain NAGVMQNPRHLVRRRGQEARLRCSPMKGHSHVYWYRQLPEEGLKFMVYLQKENIIDESGMPKERFSAEFPKEGPSILRIQQVVRGDSAAYFCASSPRTVNNEQFFGPGTRLTVL.

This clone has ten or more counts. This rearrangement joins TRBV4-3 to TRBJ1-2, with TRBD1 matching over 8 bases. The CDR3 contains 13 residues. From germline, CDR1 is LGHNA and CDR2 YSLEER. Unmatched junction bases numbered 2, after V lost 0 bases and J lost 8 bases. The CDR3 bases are TGCGCCAGCAGCCAAGATGGGGACAGGGGCTACACCTTC. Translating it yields CASSQDGDRGYTF.

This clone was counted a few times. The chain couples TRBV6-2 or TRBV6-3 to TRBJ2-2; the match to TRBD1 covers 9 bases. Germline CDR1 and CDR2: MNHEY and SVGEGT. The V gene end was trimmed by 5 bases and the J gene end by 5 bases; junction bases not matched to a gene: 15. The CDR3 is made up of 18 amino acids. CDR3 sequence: CASSTKTGGGIQTGELFF. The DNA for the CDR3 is TGTGCCAGCAGTACGAAGACAGGGGGTGGGATTCAAACCGGGGAGCTGTTTTTT.

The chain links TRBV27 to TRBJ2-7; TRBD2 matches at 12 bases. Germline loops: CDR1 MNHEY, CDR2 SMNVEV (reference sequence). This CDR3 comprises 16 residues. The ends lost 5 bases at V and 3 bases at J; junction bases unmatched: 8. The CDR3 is CASSPKTSGGYYEQYF. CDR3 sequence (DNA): TGTGCCAGCAGTCCTAAGACTAGCGGGGGATACTACGAGCAGTACTTC.